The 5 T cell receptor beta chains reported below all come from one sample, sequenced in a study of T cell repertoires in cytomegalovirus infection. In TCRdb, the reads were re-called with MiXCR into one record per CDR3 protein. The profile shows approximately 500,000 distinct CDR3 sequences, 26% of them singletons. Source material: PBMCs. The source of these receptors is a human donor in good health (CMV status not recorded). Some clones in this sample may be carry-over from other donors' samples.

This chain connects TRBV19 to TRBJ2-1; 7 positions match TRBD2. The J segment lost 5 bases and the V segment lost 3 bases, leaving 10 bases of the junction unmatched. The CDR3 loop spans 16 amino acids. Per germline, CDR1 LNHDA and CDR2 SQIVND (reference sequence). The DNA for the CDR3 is TGTGCCAGTAGTATTCTGCGGCGGGAGTCGAACAATGAGCAGTTCTTC. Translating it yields CASSILRRESNNEQFF. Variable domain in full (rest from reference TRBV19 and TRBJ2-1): DGGITQSPKYLFRKEGQNVTLSCEQNLNHDAMYWYRQDPGQGLRLIYYSQIVNDFQKGDIAEGYSVSREKKESFPLTVTSAQKNPTAFYLCASSILRRESNNEQFFGPGTRLTVL.

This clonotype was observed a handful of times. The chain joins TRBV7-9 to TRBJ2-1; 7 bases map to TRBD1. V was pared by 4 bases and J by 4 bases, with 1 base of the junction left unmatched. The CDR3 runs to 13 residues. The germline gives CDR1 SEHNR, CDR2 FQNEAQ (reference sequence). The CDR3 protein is CASSWGQYNEQFF. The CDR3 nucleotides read TGTGCCAGCAGCTGGGGACAGTACAATGAGCAGTTCTTC.

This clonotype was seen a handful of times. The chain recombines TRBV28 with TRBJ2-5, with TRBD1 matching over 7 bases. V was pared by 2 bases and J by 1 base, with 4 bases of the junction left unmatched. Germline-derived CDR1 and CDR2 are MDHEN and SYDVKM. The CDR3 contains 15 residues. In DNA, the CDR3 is TGTGCCAGCAGTTTAAGACAGGGAAGCCAAGAGACCCAGTACTTC. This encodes CASSLRQGSQETQYF. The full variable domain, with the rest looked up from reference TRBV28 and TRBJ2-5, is DVKVTQSSRYLVKRTGEKVFLECVQDMDHENMFWYRQDPGLGLRLIYFSYDVKMKEKGDIPEGYSVSREKKERFSLILESASTNQTSMYLCASSLRQGSQETQYFGPGTRLLVL.

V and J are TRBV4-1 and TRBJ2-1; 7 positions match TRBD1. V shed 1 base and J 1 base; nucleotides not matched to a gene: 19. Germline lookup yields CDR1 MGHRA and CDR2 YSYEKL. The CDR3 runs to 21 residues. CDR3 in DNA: TGCGCCAGCAGCCAAGCCCTGGACAGGCAAAAAAGCCCTTTTTCCTACAATGAGCAGTTCTTC. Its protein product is CASSQALDRQKSPFSYNEQFF.

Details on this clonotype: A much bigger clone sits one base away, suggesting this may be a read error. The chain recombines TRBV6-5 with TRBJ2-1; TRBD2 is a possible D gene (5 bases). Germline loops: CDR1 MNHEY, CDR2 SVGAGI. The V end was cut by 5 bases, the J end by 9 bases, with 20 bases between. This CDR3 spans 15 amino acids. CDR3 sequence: CASSPRASRKGEQFF. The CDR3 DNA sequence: TGTGCCAGCAGTCCAAGGGCTAGCAGGAAAGGTGAGCAGTTCTTC.